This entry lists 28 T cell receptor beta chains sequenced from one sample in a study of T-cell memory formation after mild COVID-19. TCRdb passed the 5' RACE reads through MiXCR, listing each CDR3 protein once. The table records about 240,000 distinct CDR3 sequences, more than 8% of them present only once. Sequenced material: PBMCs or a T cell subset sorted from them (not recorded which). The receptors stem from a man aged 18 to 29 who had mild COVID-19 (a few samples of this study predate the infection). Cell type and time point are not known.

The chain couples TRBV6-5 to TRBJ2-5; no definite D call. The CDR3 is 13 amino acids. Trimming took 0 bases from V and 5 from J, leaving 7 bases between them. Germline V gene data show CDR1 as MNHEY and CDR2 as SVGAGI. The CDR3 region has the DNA TGTGCCAGCAGTTACTCGTATGCTGAGACCCAGTACTTC. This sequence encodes CASSYSYAETQYF.

CDR3 in DNA: TGTGCCAGCAGTGAAAGTTGGGCAGCCTACGAGCAGTACGTC. It specifies CASSESWAAYEQYV. The chain is built from TRBV6-1 and TRBJ2-7, with D uncertain. The CDR3 is 14 amino acids. Trimming cost V 2 bases and J 2 bases, with 10 bases left between them. From germline, CDR1 is MNHNS and CDR2 SASEGT.

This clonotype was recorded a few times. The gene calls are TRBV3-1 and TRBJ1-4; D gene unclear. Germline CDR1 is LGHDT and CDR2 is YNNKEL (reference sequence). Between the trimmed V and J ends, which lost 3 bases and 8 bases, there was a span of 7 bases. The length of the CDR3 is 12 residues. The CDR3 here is CASSHLGEKLFF. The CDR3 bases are TGTGCCAGCAGCCACTTAGGCGAAAAACTGTTTTTT.

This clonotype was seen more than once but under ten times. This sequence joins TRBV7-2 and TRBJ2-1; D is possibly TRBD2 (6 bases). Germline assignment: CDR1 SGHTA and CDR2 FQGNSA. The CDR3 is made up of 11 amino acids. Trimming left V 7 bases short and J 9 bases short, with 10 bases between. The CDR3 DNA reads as TGTGCCAGCACCTCGGGACTTGAGCAGTTCTTC. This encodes CASTSGLEQFF.

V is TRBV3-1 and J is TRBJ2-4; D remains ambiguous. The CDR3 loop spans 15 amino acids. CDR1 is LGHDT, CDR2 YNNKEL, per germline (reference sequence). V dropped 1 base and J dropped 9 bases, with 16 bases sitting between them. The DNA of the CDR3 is TGTGCCAGCAGCCAAGGCGTGGGCTTAGTCGGCATTCAGTACTTC. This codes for CASSQGVGLVGIQYF. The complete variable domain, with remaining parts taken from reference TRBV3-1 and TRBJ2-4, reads DTAVSQTPKYLVTQMGNDKSIKCEQNLGHDTMYWYKQDSKKFLKIMFSYNNKELIINETVPNRFSPKSPDKAHLNLHINSLELGDSAVYFCASSQGVGLVGIQYFGAGTRLSVL.

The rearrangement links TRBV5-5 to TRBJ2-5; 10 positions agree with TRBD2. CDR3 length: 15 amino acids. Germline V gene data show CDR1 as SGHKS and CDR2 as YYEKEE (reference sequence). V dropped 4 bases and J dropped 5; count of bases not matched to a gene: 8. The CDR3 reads CASSTSGGARETQYF. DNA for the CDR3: TGTGCCAGCAGCACGAGCGGGGGGGCCAGGGAGACCCAGTACTTC.

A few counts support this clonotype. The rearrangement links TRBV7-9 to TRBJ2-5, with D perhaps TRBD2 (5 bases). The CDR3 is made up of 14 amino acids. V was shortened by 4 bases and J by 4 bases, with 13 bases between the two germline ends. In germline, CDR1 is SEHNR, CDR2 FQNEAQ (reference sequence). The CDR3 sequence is CASSSRPEGETQYF. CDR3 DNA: TGTGCCAGCAGCTCCCGACCCGAGGGAGAGACCCAGTACTTC.

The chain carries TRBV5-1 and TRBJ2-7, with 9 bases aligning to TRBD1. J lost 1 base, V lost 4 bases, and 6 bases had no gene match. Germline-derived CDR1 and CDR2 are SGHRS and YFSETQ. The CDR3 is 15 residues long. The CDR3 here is CASSGGGQGSYEQYF. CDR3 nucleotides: TGCGCCAGCAGCGGGGGAGGACAGGGGTCCTACGAGCAGTACTTC.

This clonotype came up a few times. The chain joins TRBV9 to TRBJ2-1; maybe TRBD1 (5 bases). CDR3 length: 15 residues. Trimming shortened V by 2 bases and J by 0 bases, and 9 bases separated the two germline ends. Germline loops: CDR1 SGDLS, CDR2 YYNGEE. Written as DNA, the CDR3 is TGTGCCAGCAGCGTCGAAGGGGTCTCCTACAATGAGCAGTTCTTC. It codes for CASSVEGVSYNEQFF. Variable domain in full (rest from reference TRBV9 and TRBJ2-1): DSGVTQTPKHLITATGQRVTLRCSPRSGDLSVYWYQQSLDQGLQFLIQYYNGEERAKGNILERFSAQQFPDLHSELNLSSLELGDSALYFCASSVEGVSYNEQFFGPGTRLTVL.

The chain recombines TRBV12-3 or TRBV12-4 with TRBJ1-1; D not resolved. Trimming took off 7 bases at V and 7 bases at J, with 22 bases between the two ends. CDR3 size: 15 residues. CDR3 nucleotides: TGTGCCAGCACTCCAGTCGGTTTCGACGGGGTTGAAGCTTTCTTT. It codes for CASTPVGFDGVEAFF.

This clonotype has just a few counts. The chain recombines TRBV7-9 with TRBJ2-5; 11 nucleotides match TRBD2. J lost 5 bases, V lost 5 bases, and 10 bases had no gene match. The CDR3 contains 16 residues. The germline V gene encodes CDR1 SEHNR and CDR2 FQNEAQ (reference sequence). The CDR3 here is CASSSSGGAGGETQYF. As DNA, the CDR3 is TGTGCCAGCAGCAGTAGCGGGGGGGCCGGCGGGGAGACCCAGTACTTC.

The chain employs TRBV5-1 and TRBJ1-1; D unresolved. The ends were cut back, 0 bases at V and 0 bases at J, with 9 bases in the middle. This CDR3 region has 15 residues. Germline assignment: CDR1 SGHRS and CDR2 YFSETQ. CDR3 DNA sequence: TGCGCCAGCAGCTTGGCCCTCAACATGAACACTGAAGCTTTCTTT. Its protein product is CASSLALNMNTEAFF.

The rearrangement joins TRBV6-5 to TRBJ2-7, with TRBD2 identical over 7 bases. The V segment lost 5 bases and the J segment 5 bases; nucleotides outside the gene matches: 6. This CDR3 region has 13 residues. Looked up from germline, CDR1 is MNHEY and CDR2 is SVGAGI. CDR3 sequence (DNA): TGTGCCAGCAGTACCGGGAGGCGGAACGAGCAGTACTTC. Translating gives CASSTGRRNEQYF.

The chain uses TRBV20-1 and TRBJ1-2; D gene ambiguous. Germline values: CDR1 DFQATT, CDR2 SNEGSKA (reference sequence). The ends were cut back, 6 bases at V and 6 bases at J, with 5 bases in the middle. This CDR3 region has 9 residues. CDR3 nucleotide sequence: TGCAGTGCCCTGGATGGCTACACCTTC. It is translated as CSALDGYTF.

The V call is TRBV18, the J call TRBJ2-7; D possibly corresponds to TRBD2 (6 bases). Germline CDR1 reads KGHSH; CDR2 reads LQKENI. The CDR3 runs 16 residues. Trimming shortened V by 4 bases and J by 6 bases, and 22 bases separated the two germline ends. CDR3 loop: CASSLNVAGPPGEQYF. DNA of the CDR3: TGTGCCAGCTCACTAAATGTGGCGGGACCCCCTGGCGAGCAGTACTTC. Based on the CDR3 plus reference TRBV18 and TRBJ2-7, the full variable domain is NAGVMQNPRHLVRRRGQEARLRCSPMKGHSHVYWYRQLPEEGLKFMVYLQKENIIDESGMPKERFSAEFPKEGPSILRIQQVVRGDSAAYFCASSLNVAGPPGEQYFGPGTRLTVT.

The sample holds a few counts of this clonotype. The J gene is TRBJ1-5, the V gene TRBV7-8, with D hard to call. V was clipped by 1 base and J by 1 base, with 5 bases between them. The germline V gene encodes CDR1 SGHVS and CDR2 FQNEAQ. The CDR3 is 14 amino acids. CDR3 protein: CASSLVNSNQPQHF. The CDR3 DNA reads TGTGCCAGCAGCTTAGTAAACAGCAATCAGCCCCAGCATTTT.

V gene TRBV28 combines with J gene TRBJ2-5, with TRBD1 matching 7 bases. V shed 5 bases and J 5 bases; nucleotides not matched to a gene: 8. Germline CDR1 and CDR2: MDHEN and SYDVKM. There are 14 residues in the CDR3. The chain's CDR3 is CASSGGQSGETQYF. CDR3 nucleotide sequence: TGTGCCAGCAGTGGGGGACAGTCTGGGGAGACCCAGTACTTC.

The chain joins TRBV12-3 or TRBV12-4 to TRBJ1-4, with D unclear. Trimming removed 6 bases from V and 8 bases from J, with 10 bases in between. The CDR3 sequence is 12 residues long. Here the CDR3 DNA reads TGTGCCAGCAGCCTAGGAAGGGAAAAACTGTTTTTT. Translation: CASSLGREKLFF.

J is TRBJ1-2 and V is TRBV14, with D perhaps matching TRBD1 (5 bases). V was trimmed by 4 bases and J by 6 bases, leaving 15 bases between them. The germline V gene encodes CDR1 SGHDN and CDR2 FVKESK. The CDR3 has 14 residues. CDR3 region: CASSRRGVVHGYTF. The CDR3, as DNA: TGTGCCAGCAGCCGGAGGGGCGTGGTCCATGGCTACACCTTC.

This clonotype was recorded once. The DNA of the CDR3 is TGTGCCAGCAGTTACTCGAGGGGGCCCGTCTATGGCTACACCTTC. Protein product: CASSYSRGPVYGYTF. The chain couples TRBV6-2 or TRBV6-3 to TRBJ1-2; 7 nucleotides line up with TRBD1. Germline-derived CDR1 and CDR2 are MNHEY and SVGEGT. This CDR3 region has 15 residues. V was pared by 0 bases and J by 4 bases, with 5 bases of the junction left unmatched.

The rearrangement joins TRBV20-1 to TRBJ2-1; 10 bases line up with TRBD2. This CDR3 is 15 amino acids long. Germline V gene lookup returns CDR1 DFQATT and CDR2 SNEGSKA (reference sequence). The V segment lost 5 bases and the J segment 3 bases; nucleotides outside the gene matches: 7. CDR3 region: CSARRPSGGYNEQFF. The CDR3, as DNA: TGCAGTGCTCGCCGGCCTAGCGGGGGCTACAATGAGCAGTTCTTC.

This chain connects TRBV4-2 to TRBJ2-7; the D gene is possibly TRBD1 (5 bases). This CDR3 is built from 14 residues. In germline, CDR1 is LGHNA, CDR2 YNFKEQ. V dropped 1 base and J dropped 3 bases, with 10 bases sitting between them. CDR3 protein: CASSQATGYYEQYF. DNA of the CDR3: TGTGCCAGCAGCCAAGCCACAGGATACTACGAGCAGTACTTC.

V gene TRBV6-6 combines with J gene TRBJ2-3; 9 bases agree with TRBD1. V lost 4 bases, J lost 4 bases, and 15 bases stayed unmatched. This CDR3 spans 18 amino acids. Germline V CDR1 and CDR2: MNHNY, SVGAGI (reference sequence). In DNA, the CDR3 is TGTGCCAGCAGTTCCTACGGGACAGGGATGGGAGGGCCAGATACGCAGTATTTT. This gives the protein CASSSYGTGMGGPDTQYF.

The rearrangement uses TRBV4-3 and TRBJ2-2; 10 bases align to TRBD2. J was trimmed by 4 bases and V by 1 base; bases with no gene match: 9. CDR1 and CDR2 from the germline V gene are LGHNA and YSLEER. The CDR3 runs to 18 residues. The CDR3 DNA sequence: TGCGCCAGCAGCCAAGGATCCAGCGGGGGGGCCCGCACCGGGGAGCTGTTTTTT. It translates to CASSQGSSGGARTGELFF.

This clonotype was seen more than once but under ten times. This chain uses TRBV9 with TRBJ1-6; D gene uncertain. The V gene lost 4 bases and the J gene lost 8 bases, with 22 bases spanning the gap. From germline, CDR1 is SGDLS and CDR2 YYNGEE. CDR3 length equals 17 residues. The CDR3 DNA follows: TGTGCCAGCAGCACATCCCCCGGAGAGGCGTCGGATTCACCCCTCCACTTT. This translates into CASSTSPGEASDSPLHF.

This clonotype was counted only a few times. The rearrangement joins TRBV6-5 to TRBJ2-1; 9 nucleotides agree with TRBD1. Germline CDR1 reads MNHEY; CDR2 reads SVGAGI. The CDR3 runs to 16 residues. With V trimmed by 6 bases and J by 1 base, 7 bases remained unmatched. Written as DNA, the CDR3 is TGTGCCAGCAGGGCCTTAGGGACAGGGTCCTACAATGAGCAGTTCTTC. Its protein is CASRALGTGSYNEQFF.

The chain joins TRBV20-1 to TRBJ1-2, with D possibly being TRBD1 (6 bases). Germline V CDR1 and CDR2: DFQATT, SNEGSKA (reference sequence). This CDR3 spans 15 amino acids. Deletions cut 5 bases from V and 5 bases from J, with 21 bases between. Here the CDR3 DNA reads TGCAGTGCTGGACCCGCACCGAACAGGGCTTATGGCTACACCTTC. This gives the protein CSAGPAPNRAYGYTF.

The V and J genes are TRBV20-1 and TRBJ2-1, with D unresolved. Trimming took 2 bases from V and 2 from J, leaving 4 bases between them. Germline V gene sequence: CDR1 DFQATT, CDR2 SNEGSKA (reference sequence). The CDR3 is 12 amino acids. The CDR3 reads CSARYAYNEQFF. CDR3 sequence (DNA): TGCAGTGCTAGATACGCCTACAATGAGCAGTTCTTC.